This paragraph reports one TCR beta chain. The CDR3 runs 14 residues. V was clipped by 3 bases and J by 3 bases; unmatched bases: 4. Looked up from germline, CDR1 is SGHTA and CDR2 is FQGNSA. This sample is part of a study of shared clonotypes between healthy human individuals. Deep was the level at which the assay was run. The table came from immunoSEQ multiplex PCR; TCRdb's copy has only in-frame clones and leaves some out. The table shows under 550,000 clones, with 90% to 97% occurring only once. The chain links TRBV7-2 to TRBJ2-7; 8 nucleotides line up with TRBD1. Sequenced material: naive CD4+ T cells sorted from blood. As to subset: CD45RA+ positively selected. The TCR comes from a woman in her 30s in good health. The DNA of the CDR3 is TGTGCCAGCAGCTTCGGGACAGGTCACTACGAGCAGTACTTC. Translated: CASSFGTGHYEQYF. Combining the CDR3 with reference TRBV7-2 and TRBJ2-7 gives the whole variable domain GAGVSQSPSNKVTEKGKDVELRCDPISGHTALYWYRQSLGQGLEFLIYFQGNSAPDKSGLPSDRFSAERTGGSVSTLTIQRTQQEDSAVYLCASSFGTGHYEQYFGPGTRLTVT.